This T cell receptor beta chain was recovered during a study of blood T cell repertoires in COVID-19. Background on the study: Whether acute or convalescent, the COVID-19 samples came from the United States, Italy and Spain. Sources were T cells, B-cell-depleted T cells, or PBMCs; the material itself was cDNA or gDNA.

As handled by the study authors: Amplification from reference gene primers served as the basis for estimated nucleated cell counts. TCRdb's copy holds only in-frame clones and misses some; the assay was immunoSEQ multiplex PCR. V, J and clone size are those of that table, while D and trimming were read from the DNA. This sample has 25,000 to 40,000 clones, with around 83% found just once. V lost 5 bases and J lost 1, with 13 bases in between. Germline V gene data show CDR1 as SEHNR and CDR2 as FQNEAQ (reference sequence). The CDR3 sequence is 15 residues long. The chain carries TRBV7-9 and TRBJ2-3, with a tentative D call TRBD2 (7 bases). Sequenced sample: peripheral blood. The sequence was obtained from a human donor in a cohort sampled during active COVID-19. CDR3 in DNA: TGTGCCAGCAGCCCCGGGGGGCCCCGCACAGATACGCAGTATTTT. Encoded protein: CASSPGGPRTDTQYF.